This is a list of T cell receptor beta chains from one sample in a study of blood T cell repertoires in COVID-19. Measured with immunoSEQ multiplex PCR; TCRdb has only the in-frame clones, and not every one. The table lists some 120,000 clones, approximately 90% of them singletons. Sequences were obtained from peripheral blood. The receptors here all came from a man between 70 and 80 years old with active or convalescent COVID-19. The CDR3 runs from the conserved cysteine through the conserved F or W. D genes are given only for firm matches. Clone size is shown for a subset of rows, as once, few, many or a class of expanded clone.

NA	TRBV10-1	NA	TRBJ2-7	TGCGCCAGCATAAGCCGGGGGCGACAGGGCCCCTACGAGCAGTACTTC	CASISRGRQGPYEQYF
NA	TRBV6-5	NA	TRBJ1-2	TGTGCCAGCGGCGGGAGGGGGATTGGGGATGGCTACACCTTC	CASGGRGIGDGYTF
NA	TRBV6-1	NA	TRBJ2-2	TGTGCCAGCAGTGAAGACAGGGGAGGTAACACCGGGGAGCTGTTTTTT	CASSEDRGGNTGELFF
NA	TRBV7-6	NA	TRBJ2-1	TGTGCCAGCAGCTTGCCCTATGGAGACAGCTCCTACAATGAGCAGTTCTTC	CASSLPYGDSSYNEQFF
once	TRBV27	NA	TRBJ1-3	TGTGCCAGTAGGGGATCTGGAAACACCATATATTTT	CASRGSGNTIYF
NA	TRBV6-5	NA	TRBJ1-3	TGTGCCAGCACGGGCTCTGGAAACACCATATATTTT	CASTGSGNTIYF
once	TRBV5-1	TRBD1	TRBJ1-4	TGCGCCAGCAGCTTCTCAGGGGGGTTGGAAAAACTGTTTTTT	CASSFSGGLEKLFF
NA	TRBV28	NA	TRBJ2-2	TGTGCCAGCATGGGACATACGAACACCGGGGAGCTGTTTTTT	CASMGHTNTGELFF
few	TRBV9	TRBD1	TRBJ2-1	TGTGCCAGCAGCGTAGCTCTGGCAGGGGGCTCCTACAATGAGCAGTTCTTC	CASSVALAGGSYNEQFF
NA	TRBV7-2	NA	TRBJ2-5	TGTGCCAGCAGCTTAGGAGGCGATCCGGAGACCCAGTACTTC	CASSLGGDPETQYF
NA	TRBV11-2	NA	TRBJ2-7	TGTGCCAGCAGCAAAGCTCTGGAGGCCTACGAGCAGTACTTC	CASSKALEAYEQYF
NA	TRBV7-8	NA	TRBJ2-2	TGTGCCAGCAGCAAAGAAGAGAGCACCGGGGAGCTGTTTTTT	CASSKEESTGELFF
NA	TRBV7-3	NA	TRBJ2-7	TGTGCCAGCAGCTTAGATACGGGAGCAGGAGGCGAGCAGTACTTC	CASSLDTGAGGEQYF
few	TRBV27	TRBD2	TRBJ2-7	TGTGCCAGCACTAGATTAGCGGGAGGGCCGGGGGAGCAGTACTTC	CASTRLAGGPGEQYF
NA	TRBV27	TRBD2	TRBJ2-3	TGTGCCAGCACCCGGGGTCTAGCGGAGACAGATACGCAGTATTTT	CASTRGLAETDTQYF
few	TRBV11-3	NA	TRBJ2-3	TGTGCCAGCAGCTTGGGCAGGGGCACAGATACGCAGTATTTT	CASSLGRGTDTQYF
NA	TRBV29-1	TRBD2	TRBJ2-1	TGCAGCGTTCGACTAGCGGGAGGGGTAAATGAGCAGTTCTTC	CSVRLAGGVNEQFF
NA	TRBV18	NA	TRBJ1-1	TGTGCCAGCTCACAGGGACACCCACGGGACACTGAAGCTTTCTTT	CASSQGHPRDTEAFF
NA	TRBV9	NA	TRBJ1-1	TGTGCCAGCAGCGTAGATGCCGGGGGGAGGAACACTGAAGCTTTCTTT	CASSVDAGGRNTEAFF